This T cell receptor beta chain was retrieved from a study of CD8+CD57+ T cells in acquired aplastic anemia. Deletions cut 5 bases from V and 5 bases from J, with 18 bases between. CDR3 length: 15 amino acids. The germline V gene has CDR1 MGHDK and CDR2 SYGVNS. It was genomic DNA that served as the template for profiling TCR beta VDJ and CDR3. TCRdb used MiXCR to reprocess the reads, holding one entry per CDR3 protein. Of 150,000 to 160,000 distinct CDR3 sequences detected, roughly 49% appear once; the ten largest clones hold 10% to 15%. Flow cytometry had shown expanded CD8+CD57+ cells in the patients chosen for sequencing.

This TCR derives from a human donor with aplastic anemia. The rearrangement uses TRBV25-1 and TRBJ1-1; TRBD1 might be the D (5 bases). What was sequenced was sorted CD4+, CD8+, or CD8+CD57+ T cells (not recorded which) from PBMCs. The CDR3 loop is CASSPLGGVGTEAFF. The CDR3 DNA reads TGTGCCAGCAGTCCCCTCGGGGGGGTGGGGACTGAAGCTTTCTTT.